These T cell receptor beta chains were read from a single sample in a study of T cell responses to AZD1222 COVID-19 vaccine. The repertoire was sequenced with immunoSEQ multiplex PCR; TCRdb's copy has only in-frame clones and lacks some. The data show 140,000 or so clones, 80% to 95% seen once. Sequenced material: peripheral blood, taken 28 days after the second AZD1222 dose. The receptors come from an adult who received the AZD1222 COVID-19 vaccine. Both conserved end residues are part of each CDR3. Each record gives: J gene, clone size, V gene, D gene, CDR3 DNA, CDR3 protein. The D gene is left open where the match is weak. A clone size is listed for some rows: how often the clone was seen (once, few, many), or a class if it is expanded.

j_call: TRBJ1-1
clone_size: .
v_call: TRBV13
d_call: .
cdr3_nt: TGTGCCAGCAGCTCCCGGGCGACGGGGCGGGGGGACACTGAAGCTTTCTTT
cdr3_aa: CASSSRATGRGDTEAFF

j_call: TRBJ2-7
clone_size: few
v_call: TRBV11-3
d_call: TRBD1
cdr3_nt: TGTGCCAGCAGCTTAGGGCCCGGGACAGGGGCCCACGAGCAGTACTTC
cdr3_aa: CASSLGPGTGAHEQYF

j_call: TRBJ1-3
clone_size: .
v_call: TRBV21-1
d_call: .
cdr3_nt: TGTGCCAGCAGCAAAAGCTCTGGAAACACCATATATTTT
cdr3_aa: CASSKSSGNTIYF

j_call: TRBJ2-2
clone_size: .
v_call: TRBV5-1
d_call: .
cdr3_nt: TGCGCCAGCAGGGGCACCGGGGAGCTGTTTTTT
cdr3_aa: CASRGTGELFF

j_call: TRBJ1-2
clone_size: .
v_call: TRBV4-3
d_call: .
cdr3_nt: TGCGCCAGCAGCCAAGATTTGAGCTCACGCAGGGGCTACACCTTC
cdr3_aa: CASSQDLSSRRGYTF

j_call: TRBJ2-2
clone_size: few
v_call: TRBV29-1
d_call: TRBD2
cdr3_nt: TGCAGCGTTGTAGTACTAGCGGGCAACACCGGGGAGCTGTTTTTT
cdr3_aa: CSVVVLAGNTGELFF

j_call: TRBJ2-4
clone_size: .
v_call: TRBV4-1
d_call: TRBD2
cdr3_nt: TGCGCCAGCAGCCCAGACCGGACTAGCGGGGGAGTAGAGGCCAAAAACATTCAGTACTTC
cdr3_aa: CASSPDRTSGGVEAKNIQYF

j_call: TRBJ1-2
clone_size: .
v_call: TRBV4-3
d_call: .
cdr3_nt: TGCGCCAGCAGCCTTTCCTTGTCTAACTATGGCTACACCTTC
cdr3_aa: CASSLSLSNYGYTF

j_call: TRBJ2-6
clone_size: .
v_call: TRBV18
d_call: TRBD1
cdr3_nt: TGTGCCAGCTCACCCTTGGGACAGGGAAACTCTGGGGCCAACGTCCTGACTTTC
cdr3_aa: CASSPLGQGNSGANVLTF

j_call: TRBJ2-5
clone_size: .
v_call: TRBV28
d_call: TRBD2
cdr3_nt: TGTGCCAGCAGTCCACGGGGACTAATACAAGAGACCCAGTACTTC
cdr3_aa: CASSPRGLIQETQYF

j_call: TRBJ2-7
clone_size: .
v_call: TRBV3-1/TRBV3-2
d_call: TRBD2
cdr3_nt: TGTGCCAGCAGCACTCGGACTAGCGGTTCCTACGAGCAGTACTTC
cdr3_aa: CASSTRTSGSYEQYF

j_call: TRBJ1-5
clone_size: .
v_call: TRBV2
d_call: .
cdr3_nt: TGTGCCAGCAGGGGAGGTCAGCCCCAGCATTTT
cdr3_aa: CASRGGQPQHF

j_call: TRBJ2-3
clone_size: few
v_call: TRBV5-4
d_call: .
cdr3_nt: TGTGCCAGCAGCTCTGATGTTGACAGGCAGTATTTT
cdr3_aa: CASSSDVDRQYF

j_call: TRBJ1-6
clone_size: .
v_call: TRBV7-2
d_call: .
cdr3_nt: TGTGCCAGCAGGACGGGCCTCTCGGGGGGTTCACCCCTCCACTTT
cdr3_aa: CASRTGLSGGSPLHF

j_call: TRBJ1-3
clone_size: few
v_call: TRBV5-4
d_call: .
cdr3_nt: TGTGCCAGCAGCTTGGCAGGCTCTGGAAACACCATATATTTT
cdr3_aa: CASSLAGSGNTIYF

j_call: TRBJ2-6
clone_size: .
v_call: TRBV5-4
d_call: TRBD2
cdr3_nt: TGTGCCAGCAGCCCGGGGGGGTCCTCTGGGGCCAACGTCCTGACTTTC
cdr3_aa: CASSPGGSSGANVLTF

j_call: TRBJ2-1
clone_size: few
v_call: TRBV7-2
d_call: .
cdr3_nt: TGTGCCAGCAGCTTAAACGGAGGGGCAGGACTAATTGAGCAGTTCTTC
cdr3_aa: CASSLNGGAGLIEQFF

j_call: TRBJ2-5
clone_size: .
v_call: TRBV7-2
d_call: TRBD1
cdr3_nt: TGTGCCAGCAGCTTGGACAAAAGACAGGGCCGAGAGACCCAGTACTTC
cdr3_aa: CASSLDKRQGRETQYF

j_call: TRBJ1-5
clone_size: .
v_call: TRBV6-6
d_call: .
cdr3_nt: TGTGCCAGCAGTTACTCGGGGTATAGCAATCAGCCCCAGCATTTT
cdr3_aa: CASSYSGYSNQPQHF

j_call: TRBJ2-6
clone_size: .
v_call: TRBV10-3
d_call: .
cdr3_nt: TGTGCCATCAGTGGGGGGCTCGGGGCCAACGTCCTGACTTTC
cdr3_aa: CAISGGLGANVLTF

j_call: TRBJ2-7
clone_size: once
v_call: TRBV12-3/TRBV12-4
d_call: .
cdr3_nt: TGTGCCAGCAGTTTTCGCCCCTTCGAGCAGTACTTC
cdr3_aa: CASSFRPFEQYF

j_call: TRBJ2-7
clone_size: .
v_call: TRBV5-4
d_call: TRBD2
cdr3_nt: TGTGCCAGCAGCTTTGGTACGGGACTAGACCTATACGAGCAGTACTTC
cdr3_aa: CASSFGTGLDLYEQYF

j_call: TRBJ2-7
clone_size: .
v_call: TRBV7-2
d_call: TRBD1
cdr3_nt: TGTGCCAGCAGCTACCGACAGGGCCCCTTGGAGCAGTACTTC
cdr3_aa: CASSYRQGPLEQYF

j_call: TRBJ2-3
clone_size: .
v_call: TRBV19
d_call: TRBD2
cdr3_nt: TGTGCCAGTAGGCGGGGGGTTGGAGGCACAGATACGCAGTATTTT
cdr3_aa: CASRRGVGGTDTQYF

j_call: TRBJ1-1
clone_size: .
v_call: TRBV6-1
d_call: .
cdr3_nt: TGTGCCAGCAGTCCGCTGGGTGACGGGGACACTGAAGCTTTCTTT
cdr3_aa: CASSPLGDGDTEAFF